This entry concerns a single T cell receptor beta chain. These data are taken from a study of blood T cell repertoires in COVID-19. Study background: Material from acute and convalescent COVID-19 was sourced from the United States, Italy and Spain. PBMCs, B-cell-depleted T cells, or T cells provided the cDNA or gDNA that made up the material.

One Seattle source followed patients from active infection through their disease course. The table came from immunoSEQ multiplex PCR; TCRdb's copy has only in-frame clones and leaves some out. The table shows around 300,000 clones, with around 90% occurring only once. The origin of this receptor is a woman aged 25 to 45 with COVID-19, enrolled during active disease. Material for sequencing was peripheral blood.

The CDR3 spells CASSPPGMSSYEQYF. The CDR3 nucleotides read TGCGCCAGCAGCCCTCCAGGGATGAGCTCCTACGAGCAGTACTTC. The rearrangement uses TRBV5-1 and TRBJ2-7; perhaps TRBD1 as D (5 bases). V was shortened by 4 bases and J by 0 bases, with 14 bases between the two germline ends. This CDR3 has 15 residues. Per the germline V gene, CDR1 is SGHRS and CDR2 is YFSETQ.